This T cell receptor (beta chain) was captured in a study of cytomegalovirus exposure and HLA in healthy donors. On the study more broadly: There were fewer than 130 million unique TCR beta sequences, drawn from approximately 180 million T cells, in an earlier analysis. Ancestry clustering placed around four fifths of 350 to 500 genotyped donors in the Caucasian-associated cluster.

As for this clone: Its antigen is as yet unknown.

The PCR used 60 Vbeta and 13 Jbeta primers. The repertoire was sequenced with immunoSEQ multiplex PCR; TCRdb's copy has only in-frame clones and lacks some. This table has 60,000 to 80,000 clones, about 78% appearing once. Notes on the study in general: Across donors, sequencing depth was assumed by presence/absence analyses to be roughly uniform. A missense variant in DCLRE1C was later tied to TCR beta V- and J-gene trimming.

The CDR3 runs 19 residues. CDR1 is LGHNA and CDR2 is YSLEER in the germline V gene. Trimming removed 0 bases from V and 0 bases from J; junction bases left unmatched: 14. The receptor was derived from a girl under 18 in good health and CMV-seropositive. Sequenced input: PBMCs. The chain recombines TRBV4-3 with TRBJ2-7; TRBD1 aligns across 7 bases. The CDR3 region has the DNA TGCGCCAGCAGCCAAGACCACCCCCGGTCAGGGGGAGCCTCCTACGAGCAGTACTTC. Residues: CASSQDHPRSGGASYEQYF.